These T cell receptor beta chains were read from a single sample in a study of T cell changes during pregnancy in multiple sclerosis. Assay used: immunoSEQ multiplex PCR; TCRdb lists only in-frame clones, some missing. This sample carries tens of thousands of clones, about 90% of them seen once, and the ten largest clones take 0.7% to 0.9%. The sample was peripheral blood, taken in the first trimester of pregnancy. These receptors all come from a female donor in good health, enrolled as a control in a pregnancy study. CDR3s include the opening cysteine and the closing phenylalanine or tryptophan. D genes are given only for firm matches. Size is omitted from some rows. Given values are once, few, many or a class for expanded clones.

abundance: .; j_gene: TRBJ2-7; d_gene: TRBD2; v_gene: TRBV7-2; CDR3nt: TGTGCCAGCAGCTTAGCTGGGGGGGGAAATCCCTACGAGCAGTACTTC; CDR3aa: CASSLAGGGNPYEQYF
abundance: .; j_gene: TRBJ2-2; d_gene: .; v_gene: TRBV11-3; CDR3nt: TGTGCCAGCAGCCCGGGCACCGGGGAGCTGTTTTTT; CDR3aa: CASSPGTGELFF
abundance: .; j_gene: TRBJ1-1; d_gene: .; v_gene: TRBV10-1; CDR3nt: TGCGCCAGCAGTGAGACGCGGTACACTGAAGCTTTCTTT; CDR3aa: CASSETRYTEAFF
abundance: .; j_gene: TRBJ1-5; d_gene: TRBD1; v_gene: TRBV4-2; CDR3nt: TGTGCCAGCAGCCAAGAGGAGGGGGCCGGTCAGCCCCAGCATTTT; CDR3aa: CASSQEEGAGQPQHF
abundance: .; j_gene: TRBJ2-3; d_gene: TRBD2; v_gene: TRBV29-1; CDR3nt: TGCAGCGTTGAAGAGATAGCGGGAGATACGCAGTATTTT; CDR3aa: CSVEEIAGDTQYF
abundance: .; j_gene: TRBJ2-7; d_gene: TRBD2; v_gene: TRBV27; CDR3nt: TGTGCCAGCAGTTTTGGGACTAGCAGTGTCGAGCAGTACTTC; CDR3aa: CASSFGTSSVEQYF
abundance: .; j_gene: TRBJ1-1; d_gene: .; v_gene: TRBV5-1; CDR3nt: TGCGCCAGCAGCTCCTCGGCGGGGGGCGTTGAAGCTTTCTTT; CDR3aa: CASSSSAGGVEAFF
abundance: .; j_gene: TRBJ2-3; d_gene: .; v_gene: TRBV5-1; CDR3nt: TGCGCCAGCAGCTTGGGGGGGCATCGGAGCACAGATACGCAGTATTTT; CDR3aa: CASSLGGHRSTDTQYF
abundance: .; j_gene: TRBJ2-1; d_gene: TRBD2; v_gene: TRBV5-8; CDR3nt: TGTGCCAGCAGCTTGGGGCTAGCGGGAGTACTACGGTACAATGAGCAGTTCTTC; CDR3aa: CASSLGLAGVLRYNEQFF
abundance: .; j_gene: TRBJ2-3; d_gene: .; v_gene: TRBV4-3; CDR3nt: TGCGCCAGCAGCCATACCGTAGAGCGAAACACAGATACGCAGTATTTT; CDR3aa: CASSHTVERNTDTQYF
abundance: .; j_gene: TRBJ1-4; d_gene: .; v_gene: TRBV6-5; CDR3nt: TGTGCCAGCAGCTCCCCAGCAGGGGTAAATGAAAAACTGTTTTTT; CDR3aa: CASSSPAGVNEKLFF
abundance: .; j_gene: TRBJ1-5; d_gene: .; v_gene: TRBV7-9; CDR3nt: TGTGCCAGCAGCTTCGGGACACAGCCCCAGCATTTT; CDR3aa: CASSFGTQPQHF
abundance: .; j_gene: TRBJ1-1; d_gene: TRBD1; v_gene: TRBV7-9; CDR3nt: TGTGCCAGCAGCGGTCCAGGGGGCGACAACACTGAAGCTTTCTTT; CDR3aa: CASSGPGGDNTEAFF
abundance: .; j_gene: TRBJ1-1; d_gene: TRBD1; v_gene: TRBV27; CDR3nt: TGTGCCAGCAGTTTACTGCTCGGACAGGGTACTGAAGCTTTCTTT; CDR3aa: CASSLLLGQGTEAFF
abundance: .; j_gene: TRBJ2-7; d_gene: .; v_gene: TRBV28; CDR3nt: TGTGCCAGCAGTTCCCCTGGGCCCTACAGGGGAGGGCAGTACTTC; CDR3aa: CASSSPGPYRGGQYF
abundance: .; j_gene: TRBJ2-5; d_gene: .; v_gene: TRBV19; CDR3nt: TGTGCCAGTAGTAGCAACTATTGGGAGACCCAGTACTTC; CDR3aa: CASSSNYWETQYF
abundance: .; j_gene: TRBJ2-5; d_gene: TRBD2; v_gene: TRBV5-1; CDR3nt: TGCGCCAGCAGCTTGGCCTTAGGACTAGCGGTGATCCAAGAGACCCAGTACTTC; CDR3aa: CASSLALGLAVIQETQYF
abundance: once; j_gene: TRBJ2-5; d_gene: .; v_gene: TRBV11-3; CDR3nt: TGTGCCAGCAGCTCCCTCGCCGGAGAGACCCAGTACTTC; CDR3aa: CASSSLAGETQYF
abundance: .; j_gene: TRBJ1-1; d_gene: .; v_gene: TRBV28; CDR3nt: TGTGCCAGCAGTAGGAGGGTTAGGACTGAAGCTTTCTTT; CDR3aa: CASSRRVRTEAFF
abundance: .; j_gene: TRBJ1-1; d_gene: .; v_gene: TRBV9; CDR3nt: TGTGCCAGCAGCATACAGGTGAACACTGAAGCTTTCTTT; CDR3aa: CASSIQVNTEAFF
abundance: .; j_gene: TRBJ2-3; d_gene: TRBD2; v_gene: TRBV7-9; CDR3nt: TGTGCCAGCAGCTCACCGGGACTAGCGCACGATACGCAGTATTTT; CDR3aa: CASSSPGLAHDTQYF
abundance: .; j_gene: TRBJ2-3; d_gene: TRBD2; v_gene: TRBV9; CDR3nt: TGTGCCAGCAGCGTAGGAATAGCGGGGGGGAGGACAGATACGCAGTATTTT; CDR3aa: CASSVGIAGGRTDTQYF
abundance: .; j_gene: TRBJ2-7; d_gene: .; v_gene: TRBV19; CDR3nt: TGTGCCAGTAGTATAGTAGCCAGCGAAGTTGTCCACGAGCAGTACTTC; CDR3aa: CASSIVASEVVHEQYF
abundance: few; j_gene: TRBJ1-1; d_gene: .; v_gene: TRBV5-1; CDR3nt: TGCGCCAGCAGCTTGGCCCGGACTACTGAAGCTTTCTTT; CDR3aa: CASSLARTTEAFF
abundance: .; j_gene: TRBJ1-2; d_gene: TRBD1; v_gene: TRBV5-8; CDR3nt: TGTGCCAGCAGCTTGTCGCAGGGGGCGCTTGGCTACACCTTC; CDR3aa: CASSLSQGALGYTF
abundance: .; j_gene: TRBJ1-1; d_gene: TRBD1; v_gene: TRBV19; CDR3nt: TGTGCCAGTAGTATAGTACAGGGGGTCTCTGAAGCTTTCTTT; CDR3aa: CASSIVQGVSEAFF
abundance: .; j_gene: TRBJ1-1; d_gene: .; v_gene: TRBV12-5; CDR3nt: TGTGCTAGTGGTTTCCAAGGGGCCTCGGTAGAGACTGAAGCTTTCTTT; CDR3aa: CASGFQGASVETEAFF
abundance: .; j_gene: TRBJ2-4; d_gene: .; v_gene: TRBV25-1; CDR3nt: TGTGCCAGCAGCACTAACAGGGAAATAGCCAAAAACATTCAGTACTTC; CDR3aa: CASSTNREIAKNIQYF
abundance: .; j_gene: TRBJ1-1; d_gene: TRBD1; v_gene: TRBV29-1; CDR3nt: TGCAGCGTAGACAGGGGGCGGGAGGCTTTCTTT; CDR3aa: CSVDRGREAFF
abundance: .; j_gene: TRBJ2-2; d_gene: .; v_gene: TRBV6-4; CDR3nt: TGTGCCAGCAGCGCGGGGGCCTGGAACACCGGGGAGCTGTTTTTT; CDR3aa: CASSAGAWNTGELFF
abundance: .; j_gene: TRBJ1-5; d_gene: .; v_gene: TRBV6-6; CDR3nt: TGTGCCAGCAGTTTGGGGCACAGGGCCAATCAGCCCCAGCATTTT; CDR3aa: CASSLGHRANQPQHF
abundance: .; j_gene: TRBJ2-7; d_gene: TRBD2; v_gene: TRBV27; CDR3nt: TGTGCCAGCAGGGGGGGGACTAGCGGGAGTTCTTATTACTACGAGCAGTACTTC; CDR3aa: CASRGGTSGSSYYYEQYF
abundance: .; j_gene: TRBJ1-6; d_gene: TRBD1; v_gene: TRBV5-1; CDR3nt: TGCGCCAGCAGCCGAAGGACAGGGAATTCACCCCTCCACTTT; CDR3aa: CASSRRTGNSPLHF
abundance: .; j_gene: TRBJ1-2; d_gene: TRBD1; v_gene: TRBV5-1; CDR3nt: TGCGCCAGCAGCCACGGGACAGCTGTTAACTATGGCTACACCTTC; CDR3aa: CASSHGTAVNYGYTF
abundance: .; j_gene: TRBJ2-1; d_gene: .; v_gene: TRBV27; CDR3nt: TGTGCCAGCAGTTTAACAGGACGATACAATGAGCAGTTCTTC; CDR3aa: CASSLTGRYNEQFF
abundance: .; j_gene: TRBJ2-7; d_gene: .; v_gene: TRBV27; CDR3nt: TGTGCCAGCTCAAGCCTCTACGAGCAGTACTTC; CDR3aa: CASSSLYEQYF
abundance: .; j_gene: TRBJ1-3; d_gene: TRBD1; v_gene: TRBV10-3; CDR3nt: TGTGCCATCTCCGGGACAGGGACTGGAAACACCATATATTTT; CDR3aa: CAISGTGTGNTIYF
abundance: .; j_gene: TRBJ2-5; d_gene: .; v_gene: TRBV7-2; CDR3nt: TGTGCCAGCAGCTTAGGCGGGGTCCAAGAGACCCAGTACTTC; CDR3aa: CASSLGGVQETQYF
abundance: .; j_gene: TRBJ1-2; d_gene: TRBD1; v_gene: TRBV19; CDR3nt: TGTGCCAGTAGTAGGACAGGGAACTATGGCTACACCTTC; CDR3aa: CASSRTGNYGYTF
abundance: .; j_gene: TRBJ1-5; d_gene: .; v_gene: TRBV19; CDR3nt: TGTGCTTCCTGCGGGGGGCTTAGCAATCAGCCCCAGCATTTT; CDR3aa: CASCGGLSNQPQHF
abundance: .; j_gene: TRBJ1-1; d_gene: .; v_gene: TRBV19; CDR3nt: TGTGCCAGTAGTATAGTCACACGAGCTTTCTTT; CDR3aa: CASSIVTRAFF